This TCR beta chain emerged from a study of radiotherapy plus CTLA-4 blockade in lung cancer. Study-level points and caveats: After radiotherapy and ipilimumab, tumor-derived clones expanded in peripheral blood.

Libraries were prepared by immunoSEQ multiplex PCR; TCRdb keeps only in-frame clonotypes and omits some of them. The sample gives roughly 88,000 clones, about 80% of which show up once; more than 0.75% is in the top ten. A word on this clone: The antigen remains unidentified.

The V gene's germline CDR1 is SGHRS and CDR2 YFSETQ. The CDR3 covers 15 residues. The V and J ends lost 3 bases and 6 bases, in that order; junction bases with no gene match: 3. CTLA-4 blockade using ipilimumab, together with focal radiation, was received by patients with chemo-refractory metastatic non-small-cell lung cancer. Sample: peripheral blood, taken from a patient treated with radiotherapy plus ipilimumab. This TCR derives from a human donor with non-small cell lung cancer who had stable disease on radiotherapy plus ipilimumab. The chain links TRBV5-1 to TRBJ2-1; 13 bases align to TRBD2. CDR3 residues: CASSSTSGRTNEQFF. In nucleotides, the CDR3 is TGCGCCAGCAGCTCGACTAGCGGGAGGACCAATGAGCAGTTCTTC.